What follows are 2 T cell receptor beta chains derived from one specimen sequenced in a study of blood T cell repertoires in COVID-19. Data came from immunoSEQ multiplex PCR; TCRdb stores just in-frame clones and leaves some out. Of tens of thousands of clones listed, around 83% are singletons. The sample consisted of peripheral blood. The receptors come from a man aged 55 to 69 with acute or convalescent COVID-19.

The CDR3 DNA reads as TGTGCCAGCAGCACCCCCGGGAACTCCTATAATTCACCCCTCCACTTT. This codes for CASSTPGNSYNSPLHF. This chain uses TRBV7-8 with TRBJ1-6; D not certain. The germline CDR1 and CDR2 sequences are SGHVS and FQNEAQ. There are 16 residues in the CDR3. V was clipped by 5 bases and J by 0 bases, with 11 bases between them.

The CDR3 loop reads CATSRGAGGSPLHF. In nucleotides, the CDR3 is TGTGCCACCAGCAGAGGGGCAGGAGGTTCACCCCTCCACTTT. The chain combines TRBV15 with TRBJ1-6; no reliable D call. V was pared by 1 base and J by 9 bases, with 10 bases between. CDR3 length: 14 amino acids. Germline V gene data show CDR1 as LNHNV and CDR2 as YYDKDF (reference sequence).